This T cell receptor beta chain was obtained from a study of graft-versus-host responses after intestinal transplantation. With respect to this clone: Antigen specificity is unknown.

Method: immunoSEQ multiplex PCR; TCRdb's copy keeps in-frame clones and lacks some. The table has about 97,000 clones, roughly 91% seen once. The J segment lost 2 bases and the V segment lost 3 bases, leaving 6 bases of the junction unmatched. The CDR3 is 16 residues long. CDR1 and CDR2 from the germline V gene are SGDLS and YYNGEE. The clonotype was recovered from a human donor who was the organ donor for an intestinal transplant. The chain is built from TRBV9 and TRBJ2-3; 10 bases align to TRBD2. Sequenced material: unstimulated CD4+ T cells sorted from spleen or lymph node cells, taken before transplant. As DNA, the CDR3 is TGTGCCAGCAGCGCAGCGGGGGGGAGGGTCACAGATACGCAGTATTTT. Encoded protein: CASSAAGGRVTDTQYF.